This T cell receptor beta chain was profiled in a study of shared clonotypes between healthy human individuals. In the study overall: Donor composition was a couple of women and a few men, aged 18 to 49.

Genomic DNA of every subset was divided equally among multiple immunoSEQ plates. It was roughly 200 ng DNA, around 33,000 T cell genomes, that sorted-subset replicate PCRs used. The method was immunoSEQ multiplex PCR; TCRdb's version includes in-frame clones alone and lacks a portion of them. Found here are millions of clones, about 92% of them singletons; the top ten hold more than 1.5%. Naivety among CD8 cells was defined by CD45RO negativity and positive CCR7 selection, thereby excluding terminally differentiated effector memory CD45RA+ cells. Among the donors, all were Caucasian adults who lived in Nashville, Tennessee. The V gene's germline CDR1 is SGHAT and CDR2 FQNNGV. The CDR3 length is 15 residues. J lost 2 bases, V lost 3 bases, and 6 bases had no gene match.

Sequencing used naive CD8+ T cells from PBMCs. The clonotype originates from a man between 18 and 35 years old in good health. Some clones in this sample may be carry-over from other donors' samples. The chain uses TRBV11-2 and TRBJ1-2, with TRBD1 matching 7 bases. CDR3 amino acids: CASSFDRDRNYGYTF. Written as DNA, the CDR3 is TGTGCCAGCAGCTTCGACAGGGACCGCAACTATGGCTACACCTTC. The variable domain in full, with the rest retrieved from reference TRBV11-2 and TRBJ1-2, is EAGVAQSPRYKIIEKRQSVAFWCNPISGHATLYWYQQILGQGPKLLIQFQNNGVVDDSQLPKDRFSAERLKGVDSTLKIQPAKLEDSAVYLCASSFDRDRNYGYTFGSGTRLTVV.